What follows describes a single T cell receptor beta chain. Its antigen is currently unknown. This specimen comes from a study of cytomegalovirus exposure and HLA in healthy donors. Study-wide results and caveats: A later analysis linked around 15,000 TCR beta sequences to HLA alleles at 0.05 false discovery rate.

The CDR3 is 14 residues long. Trimming shortened V by 3 bases and J by 2 bases, and 8 bases separated the two germline ends. The germline gives CDR1 MDHEN, CDR2 SYDVKM. In the PCR, 60 Vbeta and 13 Jbeta primers were used. The assay was immunoSEQ multiplex PCR, and TCRdb's table has in-frame clones only and misses some. The sample has approximately 160,000 clones; 81% are singletons. The clonotype was recovered from a man aged 50 to 60 in good health and CMV-seropositive. The sequencing input was PBMCs. The chain has TRBV28 and TRBJ1-5; no firm D call. The DNA of the CDR3 is TGTGCCAGCAGTTTGACACTTCGCAATCAGCCCCAGCATTTT. This gives the protein CASSLTLRNQPQHF.